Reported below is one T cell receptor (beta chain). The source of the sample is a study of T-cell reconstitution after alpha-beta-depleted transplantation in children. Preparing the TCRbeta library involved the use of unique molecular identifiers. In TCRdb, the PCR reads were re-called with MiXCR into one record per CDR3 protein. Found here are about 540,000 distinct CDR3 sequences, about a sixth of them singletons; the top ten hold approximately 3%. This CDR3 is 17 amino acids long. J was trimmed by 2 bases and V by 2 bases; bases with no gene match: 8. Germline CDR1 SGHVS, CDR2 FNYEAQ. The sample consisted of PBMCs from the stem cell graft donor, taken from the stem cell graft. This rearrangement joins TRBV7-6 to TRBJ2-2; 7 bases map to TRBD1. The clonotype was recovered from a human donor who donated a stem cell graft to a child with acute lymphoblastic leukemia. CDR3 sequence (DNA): TGTGCCAGCAGCTTATTCTCGGGACAGACCAACACCGGGGAGCTGTTTTTT. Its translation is CASSLFSGQTNTGELFF.